The present T cell receptor (beta chain) was sequenced within a study of human T cells and chemical hapten exposure. Study outcomes and limitations: Significantly more large CDR3 similarity clusters arose among expanded TCRs than among controls. TCRs above 1 in 1000 frequency stayed constant with DPC sensitization.

TCRdb itself ran the RACE reads through MiXCR, one entry per CDR3 protein. The sample has around 100,000 distinct CDR3 sequences, 9.5% to 12% seen once; the top ten hold under 4.5%. This CDR3 is built from 15 residues. Germline V CDR1 and CDR2: SEHNR, FQNEAQ (reference sequence). V gave up 0 bases and J gave up 6 bases; unmatched junction bases: 5. On this clonotype itself: Its antigen is not known.

Time point given: patch test 1, 2 weeks after DPC sensitization. Treatment meaning: therapeutic diphenylcyclopropenone sensitization with weekly scalp DPC. This specimen consisted of whole blood, obtained in connection with sensitization to the hapten diphenylcyclopropenone (DPC). The clonotype was recovered from a woman aged 40-49 years with alopecia areata. Some clones in this sample may be carry-over from other donors' samples. The chain has TRBV7-9 and TRBJ1-5, with 7 bases identical to TRBD1. The CDR3 DNA follows: TGTGCCAGCAGCTTAGCTGGAGGGGGCCCTCAGCCCCAGCATTTT. Translating it yields CASSLAGGGPQPQHF.